Described below is a single TCR beta chain sequence and its context. These data originate in a study of blood T cell repertoires in COVID-19. Germline lookup yields CDR1 SGHDT and CDR2 YYEEEE. After removal of 8 bases from V and 6 bases from J, the junction contained 14 bases not matched to a gene. The CDR3 loop spans 14 amino acids. TCRdb's copy holds only in-frame clones and misses some; the assay was immunoSEQ multiplex PCR. Here the sample spans some 200,000 clones, 85% to 90% being singletons. The TCR was taken from a man older than 75 with acute or convalescent COVID-19. The J gene is TRBJ2-7, the V gene TRBV5-6; TRBD1 matches 7 bases. Sequences were obtained from peripheral blood. CDR3: CARKDRVTDAEQYV. The CDR3 coding sequence is TGTGCCAGGAAAGACAGGGTCACGGATGCCGAGCAGTACGTC.